The next 18 T cell receptor beta chains were all read from a single sample in a study of blood T cells in healthy people across ages. The second PCR ran about 6 to 11 cycles with a sample-barcoded 5' primer and J-beta primers. TCRdb re-called the 5' RACE reads through MiXCR, storing one row per CDR3 protein. The sample has around 1,500,000 distinct CDR3 sequences; 28% are singletons. Source material: blood. The source of these receptors is a woman in her thirties in good health.

V is TRBV5-1 and J is TRBJ1-1; D remains ambiguous. V was trimmed by 7 bases and J by 1 base, leaving 14 bases between them. The CDR3 runs to 14 residues. The germline V gene encodes CDR1 SGHRS and CDR2 YFSETQ. The CDR3 nucleotides are TGCGCCAGCGGCCCGTACGGTGGGAACACTGAAGCTTTCTTT. Protein: CASGPYGGNTEAFF.

This clonotype was detected ten times or more. V gene TRBV7-9 combines with J gene TRBJ2-6; no firm D call. V was shortened by 7 bases and J by 2 bases, with 6 bases between the two germline ends. The CDR3 runs to 13 residues. Germline CDR1 SEHNR, CDR2 FQNEAQ (reference sequence). In nucleotides, the CDR3 is TGTGCCAGCATCAAAACTGGGGCCAACGTCCTGACTTTC. Its protein is CASIKTGANVLTF.

As concerns this clonotype: A much larger clone lies one base from this, so it may be a read error. The chain recombines TRBV5-6 with TRBJ2-1, with D unclear. Germline CDR1 reads SGHDT; CDR2 reads YYEEEE. This CDR3 has 14 residues. The CDR3, as DNA: TGTGCCAGCAGCTTGGTAGCAGGTTACAATGAGCAGTTGTTC. Its protein is CASSLVAGYNEQLF.

This clonotype has a handful of counts. V usage is TRBV20-1 and J usage is TRBJ2-7; weak D call: TRBD2 (5 bases). The CDR3 is 14 amino acids. The V end lost 3 bases, the J end lost 0 bases, and 12 bases lay between the germline ends. CDR1 and CDR2 (germline): DFQATT, SNEGSKA (reference sequence). CDR3 bases: TGCAGTGCTAGGAGAGGGCGGCGCTCCTACGAGCAGTACTTC. It translates to CSARRGRRSYEQYF.

Remarks on this clonotype: The conserved phenylalanine or tryptophan normally closing the CDR3 is absent here, so this likely arose from a read error. The chain recombines TRBV7-9 with TRBJ2-4; TRBD1 agrees at 11 bases. The CDR3 spans 14 residues. Germline V gene sequence: CDR1 SEHNR, CDR2 FQNEAQ (reference sequence). The junction had 13 bases not matched to a gene; V was cut back by 8 bases and J by 13 bases. This chain's CDR3 is CASSPGQGGSEQYS. The CDR3, as DNA: TGTGCCAGCTCTCCGGGACAGGGGGGTTCAGAGCAGTACTCC.

This clonotype was observed a few times. The chain employs TRBV5-1 and TRBJ2-3, with TRBD2 matching over 8 bases. CDR1 is SGHRS, CDR2 YFSETQ, per germline. Trimming took 7 bases from V and 3 from J; bases not matched to a gene: 10. There are 15 residues in the CDR3. This CDR3 is CASGWTSQSTDTQYF. DNA for the CDR3: TGCGCCAGCGGCTGGACTAGCCAATCGACAGATACGCAGTATTTT.

In this sample, this clonotype turned up many times. The rearrangement uses TRBV28 and TRBJ1-2; 8 bases align to TRBD1. The length of the CDR3 is 15 residues. Germline lookup yields CDR1 MDHEN and CDR2 SYDVKM. Germline trimming cut 4 bases from V and 8 bases from J; bases unmatched to any gene: 12. The CDR3 loop reads CASSSPAGGAEGYTF. The CDR3 nucleotides are TGTGCCAGCAGTTCACCGGCAGGGGGCGCGGAGGGCTACACCTTC.

This clonotype was seen once. This may be a read error, as it is one base from a much larger clone. The chain uses TRBV7-2 and TRBJ2-4, with TRBD2 as a possible D gene (6 bases). The CDR3 is 13 residues long. Germline assignment: CDR1 SGHTA and CDR2 FQGNSA. V was clipped by 1 base and J by 12 bases, with 13 bases between them. The CDR3 loop reads CASSLVTEGHQYF. DNA of the CDR3: TGTGCCAGCAGCTTAGTTACGGAGGGCCATCAGTACTTC.

This clonotype was counted between two and nine times. The rearrangement uses TRBV5-1 and TRBJ2-7; D possibly uses TRBD1 or TRBD2 (6 bases each). V was shortened by 2 bases and J by 5 bases, with 11 bases between the two germline ends. CDR3 length equals 13 residues. Germline-derived CDR1 and CDR2 are SGHRS and YFSETQ. In DNA, the CDR3 is TGCGCCAGCAGCTTCACGGGGGCAGACGAGCAGTACTTC. Its translation: CASSFTGADEQYF.

The J gene is TRBJ2-2, the V gene TRBV14; the D is unclear. The V end lost 4 bases, the J end lost 3 bases, and 9 bases lay between the germline ends. The CDR3 extends over 14 amino acids. Germline V gene sequence: CDR1 SGHDN, CDR2 FVKESK. CDR3 region: CASSLQDYTGELFF. The CDR3 DNA sequence: TGTGCCAGCAGCCTTCAAGATTACACCGGGGAGCTGTTTTTT.

The CDR3 DNA follows: TGTGCCAGCAGTTCCTCCGGGCCCACAGAACTAGGCTACACCTTC. It specifies CASSSSGPTELGYTF. This sequence joins TRBV6-5 and TRBJ1-2; no reliable D call. Trimming shortened V by 4 bases and J by 8 bases, and 20 bases separated the two germline ends. Germline CDR1 is MNHEY and CDR2 is SVGAGI. The CDR3 extends over 15 amino acids.

The chain is built from TRBV28 and TRBJ1-2, with 8 bases matching TRBD1. The germline V gene has CDR1 MDHEN and CDR2 SYDVKM. V shed 7 bases, J shed 9 bases, and the junction held 16 bases outside the gene matches. The length of the CDR3 is 15 residues. CDR3 region: CASILDGRGRGSYTF. The CDR3 DNA reads TGTGCCAGCATTCTGGATGGCAGGGGGCGAGGTAGCTACACCTTC.

This clonotype was observed a handful of times. The CDR3 region has the DNA TGTGCCAGCAGTCAACAAAAGCTGGCCAAAAACATTCAGTACTTC. It specifies CASSQQKLAKNIQYF. The chain recombines TRBV12-3 or TRBV12-4 with TRBJ2-4; the D is unclear. Deletions cut 5 bases from V and 1 base from J, with 12 bases between. This CDR3 is built from 15 residues.

The chain combines TRBV7-2 with TRBJ2-7; the match to TRBD2 covers 8 bases. The germline V gene has CDR1 SGHTA and CDR2 FQGNSA. V shed 8 bases and J 2 bases; nucleotides not matched to a gene: 5. The CDR3 is 13 residues long. The CDR3 sequence is CASGGRPAYEQYF. CDR3 nucleotide sequence: TGTGCCAGCGGCGGGAGGCCTGCCTACGAGCAGTACTTC. Together with reference TRBV7-2 and TRBJ2-7, the CDR3 gives the full variable domain: GAGVSQSPSNKVTEKGKDVELRCDPISGHTALYWYRQSLGQGLEFLIYFQGNSAPDKSGLPSDRFSAERTGGSVSTLTIQRTQQEDSAVYLCASGGRPAYEQYFGPGTRLTVT.

This clonotype has ten or more counts. This chain connects TRBV11-2 to TRBJ2-6, with D hard to call. Per germline, CDR1 SGHAT and CDR2 FQNNGV. The CDR3 length is 18 residues. The V end was cut by 4 bases, the J end by 1 base, with 17 bases between. The CDR3 nucleotides read TGTGCCAGCAGCTCAAAAAAAGGATGGAGTTCTGGGGCCAACGTCCTGACTTTC. It yields the protein CASSSKKGWSSGANVLTF.

About this clonotype itself: A much bigger clone sits one base away, suggesting this may be a read error. The chain carries TRBV20-1 and TRBJ2-7; 8 nucleotides line up with TRBD2. Per germline, CDR1 DFQATT and CDR2 SNEGSKA (reference sequence). The trim removed 5 bases at V and 2 bases at J, leaving 8 bases unmatched. This CDR3 region has 14 residues. The DNA of the CDR3 is TGCAGTGCTCGCTCGGGGGGGGAGACCTACGAGCAGTACTTC. Translating gives CSARSGGETYEQYF.

The rearrangement joins TRBV3-1 to TRBJ2-3, with D perhaps matching TRBD2 (6 bases). Germline values: CDR1 LGHDT, CDR2 YNNKEL (reference sequence). CDR3 length: 14 amino acids. V was pared by 5 bases and J by 2 bases, with 11 bases between. CDR3 sequence reads: CASSGTLNTDTQYF. Here the CDR3 DNA reads TGTGCCAGCAGCGGGACTCTTAACACAGATACGCAGTATTTT.

The chain combines TRBV3-1 with TRBJ2-1, with TRBD2 as a possible D gene (5 bases). The germline V gene encodes CDR1 LGHDT and CDR2 YNNKEL (reference sequence). Trimming pared 6 bases from V and 4 bases from J, leaving 19 bases between. The CDR3 contains 16 residues. The CDR3 nucleotides are TGTGCCAGCAGTTGGTCCTCTAGCACTTTATACAATGAGCAGTTCTTC. This gives the protein CASSWSSSTLYNEQFF.